This T cell receptor (beta chain) was captured by sequencing in a study of cytomegalovirus exposure and HLA in healthy donors. There are 13 residues in the CDR3. Germline V lookup: CDR1 SGHRS, CDR2 YFSETQ. It was with 60 Vbeta and 13 Jbeta primers that the PCR ran. The method was immunoSEQ multiplex PCR; TCRdb's version includes in-frame clones alone and lacks a portion of them. This table holds some 120,000 clones, over 65% found once. This receptor was taken from a female donor in good health and CMV-seronegative. The sequencing sample was made of PBMCs. The chain couples TRBV5-1 to TRBJ2-5, with TRBD1 matching over 7 bases. The assigned J gene may be wrong: the sequence end matches TRBJ2-7 better. CDR3 bases: TGCGCCAGCAGCATAGGGACAGAAGTCGAGCAGTACTTC. Amino acid sequence: CASSIGTEVEQYF.